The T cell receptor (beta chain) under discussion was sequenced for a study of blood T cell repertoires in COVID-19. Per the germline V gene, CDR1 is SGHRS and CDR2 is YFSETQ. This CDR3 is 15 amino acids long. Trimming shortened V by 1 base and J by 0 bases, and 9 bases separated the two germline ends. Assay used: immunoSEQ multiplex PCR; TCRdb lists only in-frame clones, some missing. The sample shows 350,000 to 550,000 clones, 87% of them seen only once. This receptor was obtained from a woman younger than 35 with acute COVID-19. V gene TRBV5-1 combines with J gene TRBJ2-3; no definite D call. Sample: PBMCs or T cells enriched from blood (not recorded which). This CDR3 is CASSLLADSTDTQYF. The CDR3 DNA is TGCGCCAGCAGCTTGTTAGCCGACAGCACAGATACGCAGTATTTT.